This is a list of T cell receptor beta chains from one sample in a study of a mutant IDH1 vaccine in newly diagnosed glioma. These receptors' targets are unknown. Method: immunoSEQ multiplex PCR; TCRdb's copy keeps in-frame clones and lacks some. The sample gives approximately 67,000 clones, roughly 84% of which show up once; less than 15% is in the top ten. The material sequenced was PBMCs, taken from a glioma patient whose treatment included an IDH1 peptide vaccine. These receptor sequences come from a man between 18 and 35 years old with glioma. Both conserved end residues are trimmed from each CDR3. For some rows the clone size is stated as once, few or many, or as a class when expanded; others skip it.

>TRBV11-2|-
ASSLALMNTEAF
>TRBV19|-
ASSMQGRGQPQH
>TRBV5-5|-
ASSLNRETDTQY
>TRBV5-1|few
ASSLGRESPQH
>TRBV25-1|-
ASSVPPGQGEEKLF
>TRBV4-3|-
ASTGRDTEKLF
>TRBV19|-
ASSILAPSGGYT
>TRBV27|-
ASSFRDQETQY
>TRBV7-2|few
ASSFSYRAPEAF
>TRBV27|once
ASSSAGNTEAF
>TRBV5-8|-
ASSFKGYQETQY
>TRBV7-2|once
ASSFQGGDYGYT
>TRBV4-3|few
ASSQGQNEKLF
>TRBV29-1|-
SARTVMNTEAF
>TRBV7-9|few
ASSLRQGTEAF
>TRBV27|-
ASSSGTGLAGEYEQY
>TRBV18|-
ASSFLGELNTEAF
>TRBV19|-
ASRDFSYNEQF
>TRBV5-4|-
ASGSQNIQY
>TRBV15|-
ATSRVRGRGELF
>TRBV5-4|-
ASRTGLAGEGEQY
>TRBV19|-
ASTSLDRVAGANVLT
>TRBV7-3|-
ASSSTGGADGYT
>TRBV2|-
ASRGDRNTEAF
>TRBV20-1|-
SATRGFEQF
>TRBV6-5|-
ASSYAGAGKTQY
>TRBV25-1|few
ASSESGRVAEKLF
>TRBV5-6|-
ASSTEFSHEQY
>TRBV6-6|once
ASTGTGFRYEQY
>TRBV18|-
ASSPRRQGDQPQH
>TRBV7-2|-
ASSRLGGEQF